A selection of T cell receptor beta chains follows, all from one sample in a study of CD8+ T cells in alopecia areata. Profiling relied on immunoSEQ multiplex PCR, and the TCRdb table lists in-frame clones only, not all of them. This table has roughly 190,000 clones, 60% to 70% appearing once. The specimen was CD4+ T cells sorted from blood, collected at week 4, from a patient treated with tofacitinib. The receptors stem from a human donor with alopecia areata. Both conserved end residues are part of each CDR3. A D gene is named only where the DNA matches it firmly. A clone size is listed for some rows: how often the clone was seen (once, few, many), or a class if it is expanded.

clone size: NA
CDR3 length: 16
V gene: TRBV6-5
D gene: TRBD2
J gene: TRBJ2-2
CDR3 DNA: TGTGCCAGCAGTTACTGGGCTAGCGGAGGCACCGGGGAGCTGTTTTTT
CDR3 protein: CASSYWASGGTGELFF

clone size: once
CDR3 length: 13
V gene: TRBV5-1
D gene: TRBD1
J gene: TRBJ2-3
CDR3 DNA: TGCGCCAGCGGAGGACAGGGGACAGATACGCAGTATTTT
CDR3 protein: CASGGQGTDTQYF

clone size: NA
CDR3 length: 13
V gene: TRBV29-1
D gene: NA
J gene: TRBJ2-5
CDR3 DNA: TGCAGCGTTGAACGGAGGGAGAGAGAGACCCAGTACTTC
CDR3 protein: CSVERRERETQYF

clone size: NA
CDR3 length: 15
V gene: TRBV4-3
D gene: NA
J gene: TRBJ2-2
CDR3 DNA: TGCGCCAGCAGCCAAGATCCTAGTGGGTCCGGGGAGCTGTTTTTT
CDR3 protein: CASSQDPSGSGELFF

clone size: NA
CDR3 length: 15
V gene: TRBV29-1
D gene: NA
J gene: TRBJ1-4
CDR3 DNA: TGCAGCGTTGAAGATAGGTTCAGGACCGAAAAAAAACTGTTTTTT
CDR3 protein: CSVEDRFRTEKKLFF

clone size: NA
CDR3 length: 13
V gene: TRBV27
D gene: NA
J gene: TRBJ2-5
CDR3 DNA: TGTGCCAGCAGTTTCCGGTCGGGAGAGACCCAGTACTTC
CDR3 protein: CASSFRSGETQYF

clone size: once
CDR3 length: 14
V gene: TRBV30
D gene: NA
J gene: TRBJ2-1
CDR3 DNA: TGTGCCTGGAGGAGGGCCAGGGGATCTCCCGCGCAGTTCTTC
CDR3 protein: CAWRRARGSPAQFF

clone size: NA
CDR3 length: 14
V gene: TRBV5-1
D gene: NA
J gene: TRBJ2-7
CDR3 DNA: TGCGCCAGCAGCCAGACCACTCAAAACTACGAGCAGTACTTC
CDR3 protein: CASSQTTQNYEQYF

clone size: NA
CDR3 length: 18
V gene: TRBV30
D gene: TRBD1
J gene: TRBJ1-5
CDR3 DNA: TGTGCCTGGAGCCCCCGGGACAGAACCCTATGGGGCAATCAGCCCCAGCATTTT
CDR3 protein: CAWSPRDRTLWGNQPQHF

clone size: few
CDR3 length: 14
V gene: TRBV5-1
D gene: NA
J gene: TRBJ2-7
CDR3 DNA: TGCGCCAGCAGCTCGTCGACAGGTACCTACGAGCAGTACTTC
CDR3 protein: CASSSSTGTYEQYF

clone size: NA
CDR3 length: 17
V gene: TRBV10-2
D gene: TRBD2
J gene: TRBJ2-3
CDR3 DNA: TGCGCCAGCAGTGAGTTTGACGGAGCGGGAGACACAGATACGCAGTATTTT
CDR3 protein: CASSEFDGAGDTDTQYF

clone size: NA
CDR3 length: 15
V gene: TRBV27
D gene: NA
J gene: TRBJ1-2
CDR3 DNA: TGTGCCAGCAGGAGGTCCGTAGACGGCGGCTATGGCTACACCTTC
CDR3 protein: CASRRSVDGGYGYTF

clone size: few
CDR3 length: 14
V gene: TRBV28
D gene: NA
J gene: TRBJ2-1
CDR3 DNA: TGTGCCAGCAGTAACTACAGGGTGGGGAATGAGCAGTTCTTC
CDR3 protein: CASSNYRVGNEQFF

clone size: NA
CDR3 length: 13
V gene: TRBV29-1
D gene: NA
J gene: TRBJ1-5
CDR3 DNA: TGCAGCGTTGTACAGAATAGCAATCAGCCCCAGCATTTT
CDR3 protein: CSVVQNSNQPQHF

clone size: NA
CDR3 length: 13
V gene: TRBV5-1
D gene: NA
J gene: TRBJ2-5
CDR3 DNA: TGCGCCAGCAGCTTGGACACTGAAGAGACCCAGTACTTC
CDR3 protein: CASSLDTEETQYF

clone size: NA
CDR3 length: 16
V gene: TRBV18
D gene: TRBD1
J gene: TRBJ2-7
CDR3 DNA: TGTGCCAGCTCAACCTCTGGTCCCGGGACAGCCTACGAGCAGTACTTC
CDR3 protein: CASSTSGPGTAYEQYF

clone size: once
CDR3 length: 18
V gene: TRBV7-2
D gene: TRBD1
J gene: TRBJ1-1
CDR3 DNA: TGTGCCAGCAGCTTATCGTACAGGGGATCGGCGATGAACACTGAAGCTTTCTTT
CDR3 protein: CASSLSYRGSAMNTEAFF

clone size: NA
CDR3 length: 16
V gene: TRBV7-9
D gene: NA
J gene: TRBJ2-5
CDR3 DNA: TGTGCCAGCAGATCACCCCCCGGGGGGCATGGGGAGACCCAGTACTTC
CDR3 protein: CASRSPPGGHGETQYF

clone size: NA
CDR3 length: 16
V gene: TRBV5-4
D gene: NA
J gene: TRBJ2-1
CDR3 DNA: TGTGCCAGCAGCTTGGGGGGAGCCCCGGGATACAATGAGCAGTTCTTC
CDR3 protein: CASSLGGAPGYNEQFF

clone size: NA
CDR3 length: 13
V gene: TRBV29-1
D gene: NA
J gene: TRBJ1-1
CDR3 DNA: TGCAGCGGTAAACCTAACAACGGGGCTGAAGCTTTCTTT
CDR3 protein: CSGKPNNGAEAFF

clone size: few
CDR3 length: 12
V gene: TRBV30
D gene: NA
J gene: TRBJ2-1
CDR3 DNA: TGTGCCTGGGGAGGAATTAACTTTCCGGAGTTCTTC
CDR3 protein: CAWGGINFPEFF

clone size: NA
CDR3 length: 16
V gene: TRBV27
D gene: TRBD1
J gene: TRBJ1-2
CDR3 DNA: TGTGCCAGCAGACTCCTCAGACAGGGGGTTAACTATGGCTACACCTTC
CDR3 protein: CASRLLRQGVNYGYTF

clone size: NA
CDR3 length: 14
V gene: TRBV4-3
D gene: NA
J gene: TRBJ2-7
CDR3 DNA: TGCGCCAGCAGCCGGCACCCCAGTTCCTACGAGCAGTACTTC
CDR3 protein: CASSRHPSSYEQYF

clone size: NA
CDR3 length: 14
V gene: TRBV2
D gene: NA
J gene: TRBJ2-5
CDR3 DNA: TGTGCCAGCAGTGAAGGTTTCGTCGGGGAGACCCAGTACTTC
CDR3 protein: CASSEGFVGETQYF

clone size: few
CDR3 length: 15
V gene: TRBV5-1
D gene: TRBD1
J gene: TRBJ2-7
CDR3 DNA: TGCGCCAGCAGCTTGGCACCGGGACAGGGCTACGAGCAGTACTTC
CDR3 protein: CASSLAPGQGYEQYF

clone size: NA
CDR3 length: 13
V gene: TRBV30
D gene: NA
J gene: TRBJ1-5
CDR3 DNA: TGTGCCTGGAGTTTTGGGGATCGTCAGCCCCAGCATTTT
CDR3 protein: CAWSFGDRQPQHF

clone size: few
CDR3 length: 14
V gene: TRBV29-1
D gene: NA
J gene: TRBJ1-1
CDR3 DNA: TGCAGCGTTTCCTCCAGGTTAGGGAACACTGAAGCTTTCTTT
CDR3 protein: CSVSSRLGNTEAFF

clone size: NA
CDR3 length: 13
V gene: TRBV28
D gene: TRBD1
J gene: TRBJ1-5
CDR3 DNA: TGTGCCAGCAGCGGACAGGTCAATCAGCCCCAGCATTTT
CDR3 protein: CASSGQVNQPQHF

clone size: NA
CDR3 length: 13
V gene: TRBV29-1
D gene: NA
J gene: TRBJ2-1
CDR3 DNA: TGCAGCGTTGGAGGAAGGTCCTACAATGAGCAGTTCTTC
CDR3 protein: CSVGGRSYNEQFF

clone size: NA
CDR3 length: 16
V gene: TRBV2
D gene: NA
J gene: TRBJ2-3
CDR3 DNA: TGTGCCAGCAGTGAGTTTTCTGAGCCTAGGCCAGATACGCAGTATTTT
CDR3 protein: CASSEFSEPRPDTQYF

clone size: NA
CDR3 length: 15
V gene: TRBV19
D gene: TRBD2
J gene: TRBJ2-1
CDR3 DNA: TGTGCCAGTAGTATGCCCAAGACTAGCGGTAATGAGCAGTTCTTC
CDR3 protein: CASSMPKTSGNEQFF

clone size: NA
CDR3 length: 14
V gene: TRBV7-9
D gene: TRBD1
J gene: TRBJ2-7
CDR3 DNA: TGTGCCAGCGCCCCAGACAGGGCTGGCGACGAGCAGTACTTC
CDR3 protein: CASAPDRAGDEQYF

clone size: NA
CDR3 length: 14
V gene: TRBV2
D gene: NA
J gene: TRBJ2-7
CDR3 DNA: TGTGCCAGCAAAGTACAGTTAAGCTCCTACGAGCAGTACTTC
CDR3 protein: CASKVQLSSYEQYF

clone size: NA
CDR3 length: 13
V gene: TRBV29-1
D gene: TRBD1
J gene: TRBJ1-1
CDR3 DNA: TGCAGCGCCCAGGGACAGATGAACACTGAAGCTTTCTTT
CDR3 protein: CSAQGQMNTEAFF

clone size: NA
CDR3 length: 14
V gene: TRBV6-5
D gene: NA
J gene: TRBJ1-4
CDR3 DNA: TGTGCCAGCAGTTACGACATAGGGAGTGAAAAACTGTTTTTT
CDR3 protein: CASSYDIGSEKLFF

clone size: NA
CDR3 length: 16
V gene: TRBV30
D gene: TRBD2
J gene: TRBJ2-7
CDR3 DNA: TGTGCCTGGAGGGCCAGACCGGGACTAGTATTTTCGGGGCAGTACTTC
CDR3 protein: CAWRARPGLVFSGQYF

clone size: NA
CDR3 length: 14
V gene: TRBV5-1
D gene: TRBD2
J gene: TRBJ2-1
CDR3 DNA: TGCGCCAGCAGAGCACTAGCGGGGATCAATGAGCAGTTCTTC
CDR3 protein: CASRALAGINEQFF

clone size: few
CDR3 length: 14
V gene: TRBV29-1
D gene: TRBD2
J gene: TRBJ2-1
CDR3 DNA: TGCAGGGGACTAGCGTGTCCCTCCTACAATGAGCAGTTCTTC
CDR3 protein: CRGLACPSYNEQFF

clone size: NA
CDR3 length: 15
V gene: TRBV29-1
D gene: NA
J gene: TRBJ2-1
CDR3 DNA: TGCAGCGTTGCCAGGGCCGGGGACTCATACAATGAGCAGTTCTTC
CDR3 protein: CSVARAGDSYNEQFF

clone size: NA
CDR3 length: 12
V gene: TRBV30
D gene: NA
J gene: TRBJ2-3
CDR3 DNA: TGTGCCTGGGATGGGTCGACAGATACGCAGTATTTT
CDR3 protein: CAWDGSTDTQYF

clone size: NA
CDR3 length: 16
V gene: TRBV4-1
D gene: TRBD2
J gene: TRBJ2-2
CDR3 DNA: TGCGCCAGCAGCCAAGTTGCTAGCGGGAGCACCGGGGAGCTGTTTTTT
CDR3 protein: CASSQVASGSTGELFF

clone size: few
CDR3 length: 14
V gene: TRBV5-4
D gene: TRBD1
J gene: TRBJ2-7
CDR3 DNA: TGTGCCAGCAGCTTACGACAGGGGAGGTTCGAGCAGTACTTC
CDR3 protein: CASSLRQGRFEQYF

clone size: few
CDR3 length: 15
V gene: TRBV15
D gene: NA
J gene: TRBJ2-3
CDR3 DNA: TGTGCCACCAGCAGAGCCCGCAGGGACACAGATACGCAGTATTTT
CDR3 protein: CATSRARRDTDTQYF

clone size: NA
CDR3 length: 12
V gene: TRBV29-1
D gene: NA
J gene: TRBJ2-7
CDR3 DNA: TGCAGCGTTGCGGAGGGGGCAAGCGAGCAGTACTTC
CDR3 protein: CSVAEGASEQYF

clone size: NA
CDR3 length: 12
V gene: TRBV25-1
D gene: NA
J gene: TRBJ2-7
CDR3 DNA: TGTGCCAGCAGTGACAACCGATTCGAGCAGTACTTC
CDR3 protein: CASSDNRFEQYF

clone size: few
CDR3 length: 14
V gene: TRBV7-8
D gene: NA
J gene: TRBJ1-1
CDR3 DNA: TGTGCCAGCAGCTTAGTGGTGTCGGGACGGGATACTTTCTTT
CDR3 protein: CASSLVVSGRDTFF

clone size: NA
CDR3 length: 17
V gene: TRBV7-2
D gene: TRBD2
J gene: TRBJ2-2
CDR3 DNA: TGTGCCAGCAGCTTAACGGGCGGCGGGAGCGGAACCGGGGAGCTGTTTTTT
CDR3 protein: CASSLTGGGSGTGELFF

clone size: NA
CDR3 length: 12
V gene: TRBV5-1
D gene: TRBD1
J gene: TRBJ2-1
CDR3 DNA: TGCGCCAGCAGCTACGACAGGGGGTGGCAGATCTTC
CDR3 protein: CASSYDRGWQIF

clone size: NA
CDR3 length: 19
V gene: TRBV7-9
D gene: NA
J gene: TRBJ1-1
CDR3 DNA: TGTGCCAGCAGCTCGAATTTGGCAGGATCTATTTTAGTGAACACTGAAGCTTTCTTT
CDR3 protein: CASSSNLAGSILVNTEAFF

clone size: NA
CDR3 length: 14
V gene: TRBV27
D gene: TRBD1
J gene: TRBJ2-7
CDR3 DNA: TGTGCCAGCGGCCCGGGACAGGGAACCTACGAGCAGTACTTC
CDR3 protein: CASGPGQGTYEQYF

clone size: NA
CDR3 length: 13
V gene: TRBV29-1
D gene: NA
J gene: TRBJ2-7
CDR3 DNA: TGCAGCGTTTCAGGGATGGGTGGCTACGAGCAGTACTTC
CDR3 protein: CSVSGMGGYEQYF

clone size: few
CDR3 length: 12
V gene: TRBV30
D gene: NA
J gene: TRBJ2-7
CDR3 DNA: TGTGCCTGGAGTGAAGTGGGGAACGAGCAGTACTTC
CDR3 protein: CAWSEVGNEQYF

clone size: NA
CDR3 length: 15
V gene: TRBV29-1
D gene: NA
J gene: TRBJ1-1
CDR3 DNA: TGCAGCGTGACCAACGACAGAATCATGAACACTGAAGCTTTCTTT
CDR3 protein: CSVTNDRIMNTEAFF

clone size: NA
CDR3 length: 13
V gene: TRBV6-5
D gene: NA
J gene: TRBJ2-1
CDR3 DNA: TGTGCCAGCAGTTTAGCGGCTTACAATGAGCAGTTCTTC
CDR3 protein: CASSLAAYNEQFF

clone size: NA
CDR3 length: 14
V gene: TRBV30
D gene: NA
J gene: TRBJ1-5
CDR3 DNA: TGTGCCTGGAGTTGGGGGCACCACAATCAGCCCCAGCATTTT
CDR3 protein: CAWSWGHHNQPQHF